Below, 12 T cell receptor beta chains from the same sample are listed, as sequenced in a study of control samples from healthy donors and cancer patients. Sequencing was performed with immunoSEQ multiplex PCR; in TCRdb, only in-frame clones are kept and a portion is missing. The sample lists about 55,000 clones, around 90% seen once, with 3% to 4% in the top ten. Sequenced: blood. The receptors were sampled from a man aged 50 or older in good health.

The V call is TRBV6-2 or TRBV6-3, the J call TRBJ2-1; 14 bases fit TRBD2. The V segment lost 5 bases and the J segment 8 bases; nucleotides outside the gene matches: 20. This CDR3 has 20 residues. Germline values: CDR1 MNHEY, CDR2 SVGEGT. CDR3 sequence (DNA): TGTGCCAGCAGTCCGGCTCCGGGACTAGCGGGAGTGTTTAGGAGGGATGAGCAGTTCTTC. This sequence encodes CASSPAPGLAGVFRRDEQFF.

V usage is TRBV28 and J usage is TRBJ2-7, with 7 bases identical to TRBD2. V shed 7 bases, J shed 6 bases, and the junction held 9 bases outside the gene matches. Per the germline V gene, CDR1 is MDHEN and CDR2 is SYDVKM. This CDR3 spans 13 amino acids. CDR3 protein: CASTFGAGVEQYF. In DNA, the CDR3 is TGTGCCAGCACCTTTGGGGCGGGAGTCGAGCAGTACTTC.

This sequence joins TRBV7-2 and TRBJ2-3; D remains unclear. Germline V gene data show CDR1 as SGHTA and CDR2 as FQGNSA. The V end was cut by 1 base, the J end by 6 bases, with 8 bases between. This CDR3 has 13 amino acids. CDR3 protein: CASSLGPKDTQYF. CDR3 nucleotide sequence: TGTGCCAGCAGCTTAGGCCCCAAGGATACGCAGTATTTT.

V usage is TRBV25-1 and J usage is TRBJ1-4; a possible D gene is TRBD1 (5 bases). V dropped 5 bases and J dropped 1 base, with 11 bases sitting between them. The germline CDR1 and CDR2 sequences are MGHDK and SYGVNS. This CDR3 has 15 residues. CDR3 coding DNA: TGTGCCAGCAGTTTGAGGGGTGGAACTAATGAAAAACTGTTTTTT. As protein: CASSLRGGTNEKLFF.

The J gene is TRBJ2-5, the V gene TRBV7-8; no reliable D call. Germline V gene data show CDR1 as SGHVS and CDR2 as FQNEAQ. Trimming left V 1 base short and J 2 bases short, with 8 bases between. CDR3 size: 14 residues. The CDR3 reads CASSLGVGQETQYF. In nucleotides, the CDR3 is TGTGCCAGCAGCTTAGGAGTGGGTCAAGAGACCCAGTACTTC.

The chain couples TRBV5-1 to TRBJ2-1; D is uncertain. The germline V gene encodes CDR1 SGHRS and CDR2 YFSETQ. Trimming pared 0 bases from V and 6 bases from J, leaving 7 bases between. The CDR3 spans 13 residues. The CDR3 spells CASSLEQINEQFF. CDR3 coding DNA: TGCGCCAGCAGCTTGGAACAGATCAATGAGCAGTTCTTC.

Notes on this clone: One end of the junction does not line up with germline, which may come from a read error. This chain links TRBV7-2 with TRBJ2-7; TRBD2 is a possible D gene (5 bases). CDR1 is SGHTA, CDR2 FQGNSA, per germline. The CDR3 length is 12 residues. The CDR3 region has the DNA TGTGCCAGCAGCTTACCTAGCCTCCCCCGGGACTTC. It codes for CASSLPSLPRDF.

J is TRBJ1-1 and V is TRBV28; D call uncertain. Trimming took off 7 bases at V and 3 bases at J, with 9 bases between the two ends. Germline-derived CDR1 and CDR2 are MDHEN and SYDVKM. The CDR3 consists of 12 residues. This chain's CDR3 is CASKYQDTEAFF. The CDR3 nucleotides read TGTGCCAGCAAGTACCAGGACACTGAAGCTTTCTTT.

The rearrangement joins TRBV3-1 (or the pseudogene TRBV3-2) to TRBJ2-3, with 13 bases matching TRBD2. The CDR3 loop spans 16 amino acids. Germline CDR1 LGHDT, CDR2 YNNKEL (reference sequence). The ends lost 4 bases at V and 2 bases at J; junction bases unmatched: 3. The CDR3 region is CASSLGTSGITDTQYF. The CDR3 region has the DNA TGTGCCAGCAGCCTTGGGACTAGCGGGATCACAGATACGCAGTATTTT.

The J gene is TRBJ2-7, the V gene TRBV25-1; D not resolved. Looked up from germline, CDR1 is MGHDK and CDR2 is SYGVNS. The CDR3 sequence is 12 residues long. The V and J ends lost 7 bases and 5 bases respectively, with 12 bases between them. The CDR3 loop reads CASTEPNHEQYF. In nucleotides, the CDR3 is TGTGCCAGCACCGAACCTAACCACGAGCAGTACTTC.

The gene calls are TRBV19 and TRBJ2-1; perhaps TRBD1 as D (6 bases). V lost 7 bases and J 5 bases, leaving 24 bases between the germline ends. The CDR3 is made up of 17 amino acids. The germline V gene has CDR1 LNHDA and CDR2 SQIVND (reference sequence). As DNA, the CDR3 is TGTGCCAGTACCCAATTGGGGGCTTTGCGAAGCCACAATGAGCAGTTCTTC. Its translation: CASTQLGALRSHNEQFF.

This chain connects TRBV7-2 to TRBJ2-1; TRBD2 matches 9 bases. Per germline, CDR1 SGHTA and CDR2 FQGNSA. The CDR3 runs 15 residues. V gave up 1 base and J gave up 4 bases; unmatched junction bases: 2. CDR3 in amino acids: CASSLGLAGYNEQFF. DNA for the CDR3: TGTGCCAGCAGCTTAGGTCTAGCGGGGTACAATGAGCAGTTCTTC.